Described below is a single T cell receptor beta chain sequence and its context. CDR3 size: 14 residues. CDR1 is KGHSH and CDR2 is LQKENI in the germline V gene. V was clipped by 3 bases and J by 4 bases, with 12 bases between them. Semi-nested PCR with Nested Universal Primer A followed constant-region reverse priming of full-length variable regions. TCRdb called the 5' RACE reads again in MiXCR, with one record for every CDR3 protein. The sample holds some 62,000 distinct CDR3 sequences, approximately 29% seen once. The rearrangement joins TRBV18 to TRBJ1-1, with D unresolved. Specimen: tumor-infiltrating naive CD4+ T cells sorted from the breast tumor. The subset denotes: naive CD4+ T cells, CD4+CD45RA+CD25-. The receptor was isolated from a female donor with breast cancer. CDR3 sequence reads: CASSPGGLGTEAFF. CDR3 DNA: TGTGCCAGCTCACCGGGAGGGTTGGGCACTGAAGCTTTCTTT.